There are a few counts of the clone carrying this TCR beta chain. The antigen is undetermined. These data belong to a study of PD-1 blockade in classical Hodgkin lymphoma. Patients all relapsed after autologous stem cell transplantation, and there was variation in brentuximab vedotin exposure. Researchers used magnetic negative selection to pull out pure CD4+ T cells from thawed PBMCs. Responses achieved at best were complete response, partial response or progressive disease. Germline lookup yields CDR1 SGHDT and CDR2 YYEEEE. The length of the CDR3 is 14 residues. V gave up 3 bases and J gave up 2 bases, with 8 bases separating them. Study results and caveats: Unlike CD8+ TCR diversity, which did not rise significantly by C4D1, CD4+ TCR diversity did. Reasons behind the repertoire differences stay unclear, perhaps disease activity or earlier therapy. According to reports, newly diagnosed patients had lower baseline TCR diversity than healthy donors, and relapsed/refractory patients had lower baseline TCR diversity still.

Profiled with immunoSEQ multiplex PCR; TCRdb holds only in-frame clones, not every one. The table lists 31,000 or so clones, about 85% of them singletons, with more than 2% in the top ten. This chain links TRBV5-6 with TRBJ2-2, with TRBD2 as a possible D gene (6 bases). This receptor was obtained from a human donor with classical Hodgkin lymphoma. The specimen was CD4+ T cells from blood, collected at baseline. The CDR3 DNA sequence: TGTGCCAGCAGCTGGGGACTTAACACCGGGGAGCTGTTTTTT. Its translation: CASSWGLNTGELFF.